These 24 T cell receptor beta chains were sequenced from one sample in a study of human T cells and chemical hapten exposure. Time point denoted: pre-sensitization, week 0. Documented treatment: therapeutic diphenylcyclopropenone sensitization with weekly scalp DPC. One entry per CDR3 protein, called by TCRdb with MiXCR from the RACE reads. Counted here are roughly 380,000 distinct CDR3 sequences, 5.1% occurring once; the ten biggest clones make up 2.5% to 3%. The material sequenced was whole blood, taken in connection with sensitization to the hapten diphenylcyclopropenone (DPC). The receptors were sampled from a woman between 50 and 59 years old with alopecia areata. Some clones in this sample may be carry-over from other donors' samples.

This rearrangement joins TRBV13 to TRBJ2-7; D unclear. This CDR3 region has 13 residues. The ends were cut back, 5 bases at V and 5 bases at J, with 13 bases in the middle. Germline V gene sequence: CDR1 PRHDT, CDR2 FYEKMQ (reference sequence). CDR3 DNA sequence: TGTGCCAGCAGCCCCCCCTCGGCGCACGAGCAGTACTTC. Translating gives CASSPPSAHEQYF.

This clonotype came up a few times. V and J are TRBV7-2 and TRBJ2-3; 9 bases are shared with TRBD2. The CDR3 has 15 residues. Unmatched junction bases numbered 6, after V lost 3 bases and J lost 5 bases. CDR1 is SGHTA, CDR2 FQGNSA, per germline. As DNA, the CDR3 is TGTGCCAGCAGCTTGGACGTAGCGGGGGTAGATACGCAGTATTTT. Protein sequence: CASSLDVAGVDTQYF.

This clonotype has a count of ten or more. CDR3 protein: CASSLGAGGRTDTQYF. CDR3 DNA: TGTGCCAGCAGCTTGGGAGCGGGGGGACGCACAGATACGCAGTATTTT. The V gene is TRBV5-5, the J gene TRBJ2-3, with 9 nucleotides matching TRBD2. The CDR3 is made up of 16 amino acids. Losses at the gene ends were 0 bases for V and 1 base for J; bases not matched to a gene: 3. The germline gives CDR1 SGHKS, CDR2 YYEKEE (reference sequence).

This clonotype was recorded many times. The chain joins TRBV30 to TRBJ2-7; 8 bases match TRBD1. There are 14 residues in the CDR3. The junction had 4 bases not matched to a gene; V was cut back by 3 bases and J by 0 bases. CDR1 is GTSNPN, CDR2 SVGIG, per germline (reference sequence). This chain's CDR3 is CAWSRTGSSYEQYF. As DNA, the CDR3 is TGTGCCTGGAGCAGGACAGGGAGCTCCTACGAGCAGTACTTC.

The rearrangement joins TRBV4-3 to TRBJ2-1; no clear D. Germline CDR1 and CDR2: LGHNA and YSLEER. Trimming took off 3 bases at V and 4 bases at J, with 7 bases between the two ends. This CDR3 has 13 amino acids. CDR3 nucleotides: TGCGCCAGCAGCCAGGCCCAATACAATGAGCAGTTCTTC. It is translated as CASSQAQYNEQFF.

There are many counts of this clonotype. J is TRBJ1-3 and V is TRBV10-3; 11 nucleotides match TRBD1. CDR3 length: 15 residues. The ends lost 7 bases at V and 3 bases at J; junction bases unmatched: 5. The germline V gene encodes CDR1 ENHRY and CDR2 SYGVKD. The CDR3 reads CAITPDRGHGNTIYF. The CDR3 bases are TGTGCCATCACCCCGGACAGGGGGCATGGAAACACCATATATTTT.

The rearrangement joins TRBV12-3 or TRBV12-4 to TRBJ2-5; the match to TRBD1 covers 9 bases. There are 15 residues in the CDR3. Trimming removed 5 bases from V and 4 bases from J; junction bases left unmatched: 8. For the CDR3, the DNA is TGTGCCAGCAGTATCCGGGACAGGGCACGAGAGACCCAGTACTTC. Encoded protein: CASSIRDRARETQYF.

V and J are TRBV5-4 and TRBJ2-7; D is unclear. Germline V lookup: CDR1 SGHNT, CDR2 YYREEE (reference sequence). Trimming pared 3 bases from V and 5 bases from J, leaving 18 bases between. The CDR3 consists of 15 residues. The CDR3 DNA follows: TGTGCCAGCAGCTCCTCGACGGGTTCTTGGGACGAGCAGTACTTC. Translation gives CASSSSTGSWDEQYF. The full variable domain, rest sourced from reference TRBV5-4 and TRBJ2-7, is ETGVTQSPTHLIKTRGQQVTLRCSSQSGHNTVSWYQQALGQGPQFIFQYYREEENGRGNFPPRFSGLQFPNYSSELNVNALELDDSALYLCASSSSTGSWDEQYFGPGTRLTVT.

The rearrangement uses TRBV2 and TRBJ1-2; TRBD1 might be the D (6 bases). Trimming took 8 bases from V and 6 from J, leaving 13 bases between them. Germline V gives CDR1 SNHLY, CDR2 FYNNEI. The CDR3 loop spans 12 amino acids. The CDR3, as DNA: TGTGCCAGCGATGGGGGCCGGGATGGCTACACCTTC. It yields the protein CASDGGRDGYTF.

Only a few counts were recorded for this clonotype. This chain connects TRBV5-1 to TRBJ2-3; D ambiguous. This CDR3 spans 15 amino acids. V lost 0 bases, J lost 2 bases, and 10 bases lay in between. Per the germline V gene, CDR1 is SGHRS and CDR2 is YFSETQ. In DNA, the CDR3 is TGCGCCAGCAGCTTGGAGGTACAGCCCACAGATACGCAGTATTTT. Protein product: CASSLEVQPTDTQYF.

The CDR3 DNA follows: TGCAGCGTCTCAATGGAGGGCGAGCAGTACTTC. Amino acid sequence: CSVSMEGEQYF. The chain combines TRBV29-1 with TRBJ2-7, with D perhaps matching TRBD2 (6 bases). From germline, CDR1 is SQVTM and CDR2 ANQGSEA. The CDR3 has 11 amino acids. The V gene lost 6 bases and the J gene lost 6 bases, with 12 bases spanning the gap.

This clonotype was counted many times. This chain joins TRBV6-6 and TRBJ2-5, with D possibly TRBD2 on 7 matching bases. Germline assignment: CDR1 MNHNY and CDR2 SVGAGI (reference sequence). Trimming pared 5 bases from V and 5 bases from J, leaving 15 bases between. CDR3 size: 14 residues. CDR3 sequence reads: CASSASGGLETQYF. CDR3 nucleotides: TGTGCCAGCAGTGCATCGGGGGGCCTGGAGACCCAGTACTTC.

The chain recombines TRBV9 with TRBJ2-1; D not resolved. The germline V gene has CDR1 SGDLS and CDR2 YYNGEE. Deletions cut 1 base from V and 5 bases from J, with 7 bases between. The length of the CDR3 is 13 residues. The CDR3 nucleotides read TGTGCCAGCAGCGTAAATCTTAACAATGAGCAGTTCTTC. It codes for CASSVNLNNEQFF.

This clonotype came up a few times. The V and J genes are TRBV30 and TRBJ1-1; unclear D gene. V was shortened by 3 bases and J by 11 bases, with 10 bases between the two germline ends. The CDR3 consists of 10 residues. Germline V gene lookup returns CDR1 GTSNPN and CDR2 SVGIG (reference sequence). The DNA of the CDR3 is TGTGCCTGGAGAGGGCAGTCGGCTTTCTTT. Its translation: CAWRGQSAFF.

This clonotype was counted ten times or more. V is TRBV7-2 and J is TRBJ1-6; D may be TRBD1 (5 bases). Per the germline V gene, CDR1 is SGHTA and CDR2 is FQGNSA. CDR3 length: 15 amino acids. The germline V and J ends were trimmed by 5 bases and 10 bases, with 18 bases remaining between them. In DNA form, the CDR3 reads TGTGCCAGCAGCCACCGGGGCCCTAGCTACTCACCCCTCCACTTT. Protein sequence: CASSHRGPSYSPLHF.

This clonotype has a count of ten or more. V is TRBV9 and J is TRBJ2-2; 9 positions agree with TRBD1. The CDR3 extends over 16 amino acids. The V segment lost 3 bases and the J segment 0 bases; nucleotides outside the gene matches: 3. Germline V lookup: CDR1 SGDLS, CDR2 YYNGEE. The CDR3 nucleotides read TGTGCCAGCAGCGGTGGGACAGGGTCGAACACCGGGGAGCTGTTTTTT. This encodes CASSGGTGSNTGELFF.

This clonotype turned up a few times. V is TRBV20-1 and J is TRBJ2-2; the D is unclear. V lost 3 bases, J lost 5 bases, and 16 bases lay in between. Germline CDR1 is DFQATT and CDR2 is SNEGSKA (reference sequence). This CDR3 has 15 amino acids. CDR3 sequence reads: CSASPAPHETGELFF. For the CDR3, the DNA is TGCAGTGCTAGTCCGGCTCCCCATGAGACCGGGGAGCTGTTTTTT.

This chain connects TRBV29-1 to TRBJ1-3; D gene ambiguous. Germline CDR1 SQVTM, CDR2 ANQGSEA. With 4 bases removed from V and 1 base from J, the gap between germline ends came to 8 bases. The CDR3 is made up of 13 amino acids. In DNA form, the CDR3 reads TGCAGCGTTGCTCGGGGATCTGGAAACACCATATATTTT. Amino acid sequence: CSVARGSGNTIYF. Looking up the rest from reference TRBV29-1 and TRBJ1-3 gives the full variable domain: SAVISQKPSRDICQRGTSLTIQCQVDSQVTMMFWYRQQPGQSLTLIATANQGSEATYESGFVIDKFPISRPNLTFSTLTVSNMSPEDSSIYLCSVARGSGNTIYFGEGSWLTVV.

This clonotype was observed a handful of times. The chain uses TRBV6-2 or TRBV6-3 and TRBJ2-1; the match to TRBD2 covers 7 bases. CDR1 and CDR2 from the germline V gene are MNHEY and SVGEGT. With V trimmed by 6 bases and J by 8 bases, 10 bases remained unmatched. CDR3 length: 14 residues. CDR3 sequence: CASRSPIGGDEQFF. The CDR3 nucleotides read TGTGCCAGCAGGTCCCCCATTGGGGGGGATGAGCAGTTCTTC.

This clonotype has a count of ten or more. The V call is TRBV7-9, the J call TRBJ2-2; possibly TRBD1 for D (5 bases). V lost 5 bases to trimming and J lost 3 bases, with 13 bases between them. This CDR3 spans 15 amino acids. CDR1 and CDR2 (germline): SEHNR, FQNEAQ (reference sequence). The CDR3 loop is CASSPGLGDTGELFF. The CDR3 DNA reads TGTGCCAGCAGCCCGGGCCTAGGGGACACCGGGGAGCTGTTTTTT. Supplemented by reference TRBV7-9 and TRBJ2-2, the full variable domain reads DTGVSQNPRHKITKRGQNVTFRCDPISEHNRLYWYRQTLGQGPEFLTYFQNEAQLEKSRLLSDRFSAERPKGSFSTLEIQRTEQGDSAMYLCASSPGLGDTGELFFGEGSRLTVL.

This clonotype was observed many times. The V gene is TRBV6-5, the J gene TRBJ2-5, with 7 positions matching TRBD2. The CDR3 extends over 14 amino acids. The ends lost 0 bases at V and 5 bases at J; junction bases unmatched: 3. Germline CDR1 reads MNHEY; CDR2 reads SVGAGI. DNA for the CDR3: TGTGCCAGCAGTTACTCCCAGGGAGGGGAGACCCAGTACTTC. Translated: CASSYSQGGETQYF.

The rearrangement links TRBV4-3 to TRBJ2-1; 7 positions match TRBD2. The V segment lost 1 base and the J segment 0 bases; nucleotides outside the gene matches: 9. This CDR3 has 18 amino acids. The germline CDR1 and CDR2 sequences are LGHNA and YSLEER. In DNA, the CDR3 is TGCGCCAGCAGCCAAGGCCCGGGAGGTCAATTCTCCTACAATGAGCAGTTCTTC. This sequence encodes CASSQGPGGQFSYNEQFF.

The gene calls are TRBV16 and TRBJ2-1; possibly TRBD1 or TRBD2 for D (5 bases each). The CDR3 has 15 residues. The V and J ends lost 2 bases and 6 bases respectively, with 14 bases between them. Germline V gene data show CDR1 as KGHSY and CDR2 as FQNENV. In nucleotides, the CDR3 is TGTGCCAGCAGCCAACAGCGGACAACGGGCAATGAGCAGTTCTTC. This sequence encodes CASSQQRTTGNEQFF.

The V and J genes are TRBV6-2 or TRBV6-3 and TRBJ2-5; D perhaps matches TRBD2 (5 bases). Germline V gives CDR1 MNHEY, CDR2 SVGEGT. Trimming pared 6 bases from V and 4 bases from J, leaving 9 bases between. This CDR3 spans 12 amino acids. The CDR3 region is CASSGVGETQYF. CDR3 sequence (DNA): TGTGCCAGCAGCGGGGTTGGAGAGACCCAGTACTTC.